This T cell receptor beta chain was observed in a study of cytomegalovirus exposure and HLA in healthy donors. PCR used 60 Vbeta primers and 13 Jbeta primers. Assay used: immunoSEQ multiplex PCR; TCRdb lists only in-frame clones, some missing. In the table there are roughly 140,000 clones, over 8% of which are singletons. V lost 0 bases and J 1 base, leaving 12 bases between the germline ends. Germline assignment: CDR1 SGHAT and CDR2 FQNNGV. There are 16 residues in the CDR3. The V and J genes are TRBV11-2 and TRBJ1-1; weak D call: TRBD1 (6 bases). Sequenced: PBMCs. The source of this sequence is a male donor in good health and CMV-seronegative. The CDR3 loop reads CASSLDPDRTNTEAFF. In DNA, the CDR3 is TGTGCCAGCAGCTTAGATCCTGACAGGACGAACACTGAAGCTTTCTTT.